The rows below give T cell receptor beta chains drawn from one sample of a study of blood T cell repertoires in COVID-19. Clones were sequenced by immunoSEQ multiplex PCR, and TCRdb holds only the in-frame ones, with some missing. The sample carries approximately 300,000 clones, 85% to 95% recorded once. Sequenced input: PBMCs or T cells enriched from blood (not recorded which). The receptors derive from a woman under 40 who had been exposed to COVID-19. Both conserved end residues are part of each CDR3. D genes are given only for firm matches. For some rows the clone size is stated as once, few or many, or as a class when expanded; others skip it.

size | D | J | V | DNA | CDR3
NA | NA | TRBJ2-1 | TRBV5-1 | TGCGCCAGCACCTACAGCTCTCCTACATCCTACAATGAGCAGTTCTTC | CASTYSSPTSYNEQFF
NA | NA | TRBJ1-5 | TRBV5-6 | TGTGCCAGCAGCTTAGGACACCTCCGGGGGAGCAATCAGCCCCAGCATTTT | CASSLGHLRGSNQPQHF
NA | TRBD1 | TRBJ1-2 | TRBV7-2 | TGTGCCAGCAGCACCGGGACAGGGGGATATGGCTACACCTTC | CASSTGTGGYGYTF
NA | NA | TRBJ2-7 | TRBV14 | TGTGCCAGCAGCCAACGCTCAAACATCGGAGGGGCTACCTACGAGCAGTACTTC | CASSQRSNIGGATYEQYF
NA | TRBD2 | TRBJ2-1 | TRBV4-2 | TGTGCCAGCAGCCAATCTTACGTCGGACTAGCGGGGGTTGAGCAGTTCTTC | CASSQSYVGLAGVEQFF
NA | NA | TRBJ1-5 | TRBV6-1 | TGTGCCAGCAGTGAAACGGGCAGGGAGCCCCAGCATTTT | CASSETGREPQHF
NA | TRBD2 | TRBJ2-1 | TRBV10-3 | TGTGCCATCAGACAGCGGGGGGGCGCTTTTGCAGATGAGCAGTTCTTC | CAIRQRGGAFADEQFF
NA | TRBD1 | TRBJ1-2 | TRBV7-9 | TGTGCCAGCAGCTTATTATTGGACAGGGGATATGGCTACACCTTC | CASSLLLDRGYGYTF
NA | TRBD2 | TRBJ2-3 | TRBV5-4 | TGTGCCAGCAGCTTGCGGGCGGGTAGCGGGGTAGATACGCAGTATTTT | CASSLRAGSGVDTQYF
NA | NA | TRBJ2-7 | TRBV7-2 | TGTGCCAGCAGCTTAGGTCCAGGGGAGGGCGAGCAGTACTTC | CASSLGPGEGEQYF
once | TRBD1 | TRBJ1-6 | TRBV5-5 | TGTGCCAGCAGCTTGGCCACAGGGGGATCAAATTCACCCCTCCACTTT | CASSLATGGSNSPLHF
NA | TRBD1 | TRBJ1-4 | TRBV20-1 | TGCAGTGCTAGGCCGACAGGGCCGGTGTTTTTT | CSARPTGPVFF
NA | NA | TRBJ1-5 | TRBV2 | TGTGCCAGCAGTGGTACGGGGGAGTCGGGACAGCCCCAGCATTTT | CASSGTGESGQPQHF
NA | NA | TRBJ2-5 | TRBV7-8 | TGTGCCAGCAGCTTGGGCTATGTGGTCCAAGAGACCCAGTACTTC | CASSLGYVVQETQYF
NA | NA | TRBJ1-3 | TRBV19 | TGTGCCAGTAGTATAGACCGGGAGGGATCTGGAAACACCATATATTTT | CASSIDREGSGNTIYF
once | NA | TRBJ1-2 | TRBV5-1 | TGCGCCAGCAGCTTGGTTAGGGGGAAGTATAGTGGCTACACCTTC | CASSLVRGKYSGYTF
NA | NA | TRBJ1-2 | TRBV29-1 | TGCAGCGTCCCGGAGTCAGGGGAAAACTATGGCTACACCTTC | CSVPESGENYGYTF
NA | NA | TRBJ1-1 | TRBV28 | TGTGCCAGCAGTCGGACATCGAACACTGAAGCTTTCTTT | CASSRTSNTEAFF
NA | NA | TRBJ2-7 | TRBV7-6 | TGTGCCAGCAGTCGGACAAAAGCTCTCGTCTACGAGCAGTACTTC | CASSRTKALVYEQYF
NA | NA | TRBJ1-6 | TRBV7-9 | TGTGCCAGCAGCTTATCCGTCCTGTATAATTCACCCCTCCACTTT | CASSLSVLYNSPLHF
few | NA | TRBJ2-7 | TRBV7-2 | TGTGCCAGCAGCTTAGAGTTCAGCTCCTACGAGCAGTACTTC | CASSLEFSSYEQYF
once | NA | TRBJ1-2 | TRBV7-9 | TGTGCCAGCAGTCACGGACAGATCTATGGCTACACCTTC | CASSHGQIYGYTF
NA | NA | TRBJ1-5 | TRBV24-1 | TGTGCCACCAGTGGTGGGAGGGATAGCAATCAGCCCCAGCATTTT | CATSGGRDSNQPQHF
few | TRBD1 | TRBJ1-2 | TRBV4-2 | TGTGCCAGCAGCCAGGGACAGGGAGGGGCTGGCTACACCTTC | CASSQGQGGAGYTF
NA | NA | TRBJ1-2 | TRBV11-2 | TGTGCCAGCACCCGGGACACGCTCCTCTATGGCTACACCTTC | CASTRDTLLYGYTF
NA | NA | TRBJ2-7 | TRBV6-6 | TGTGCCAGCAGTTCCGGTCGAGTCCACGAGCAGTACTTC | CASSSGRVHEQYF
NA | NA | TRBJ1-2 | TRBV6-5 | TGTGCCAGCAGCGATTCAGACAGGATCTATGGCTACACCTTC | CASSDSDRIYGYTF
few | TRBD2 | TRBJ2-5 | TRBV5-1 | TGCGCCAGCAGTACCCAGTTATACAGCGGGGGGTACCAAGAGACCCAGTACTTC | CASSTQLYSGGYQETQYF
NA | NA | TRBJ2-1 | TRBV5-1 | TGCGCCAGCAGCTTGGACTGGGGCGTAAGACCCCACAATGAGCAGTTCTTC | CASSLDWGVRPHNEQFF
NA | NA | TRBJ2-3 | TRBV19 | TGTGCCAGTAGTATAGATCTAGCTAGCACAGATACGCAGTATTTT | CASSIDLASTDTQYF
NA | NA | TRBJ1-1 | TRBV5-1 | TGCGCCAGCAGCGGGGGCCGAAGGAACACTGAAGCTTTCTTT | CASSGGRRNTEAFF
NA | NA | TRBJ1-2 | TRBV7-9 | TGTGCCAGCAGCGCCCGGGACTTTCAAGGGGATGGCTACACCTTC | CASSARDFQGDGYTF
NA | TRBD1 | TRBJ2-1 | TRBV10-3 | TGTGCCATAACAGCCGGGACAGGGGGCTTCGATGAGCAGTTCTTC | CAITAGTGGFDEQFF
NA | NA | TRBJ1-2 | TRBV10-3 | TGTGCCATCAGTGAGTCGTACATTCCGGGCTACACCTTC | CAISESYIPGYTF
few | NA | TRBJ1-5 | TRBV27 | TGTGCCAGCAGTATGACGGACGGGAGGCCCCAGCATTTT | CASSMTDGRPQHF
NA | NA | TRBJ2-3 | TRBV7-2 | TGTGCCAGCAGCTTGCGCTGGGGGGGGCCACCAGATACGCAGTATTTT | CASSLRWGGPPDTQYF
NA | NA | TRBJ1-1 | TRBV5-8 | TGTGCCAGCAGCTTGTGGGAGGTTGAAGCTTTCTTT | CASSLWEVEAFF
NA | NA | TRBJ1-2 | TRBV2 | TGTGCCAGCAGTGAAGGGCAGTTCTATGGCTACACCTTC | CASSEGQFYGYTF
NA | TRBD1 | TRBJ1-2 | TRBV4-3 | TGCGCCAGCAGCCAGGGACAGGGCGATGGCTACACCTTC | CASSQGQGDGYTF
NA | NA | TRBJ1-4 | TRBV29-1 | TGCAGCGTGACGGCAGGGTCTGAAAAACTGTTTTTT | CSVTAGSEKLFF
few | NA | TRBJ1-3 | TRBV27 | TGTGCCAGCACGCATCTCGGCTCTGGAAACACCATATATTTT | CASTHLGSGNTIYF
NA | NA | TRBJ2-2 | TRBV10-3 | TGTGCCATCAGTGACCCCCCCCAGATGCAGGGGCGCACCGGGGAGCTGTTTTTT | CAISDPPQMQGRTGELFF
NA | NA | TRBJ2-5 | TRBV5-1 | TGCGCCAGCAGCTTGGTTGGCAGAATGTACTTC | CASSLVGRMYF
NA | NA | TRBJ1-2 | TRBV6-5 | TGTGCCAGCAGTCGGGGAGTAGGCTACACCTTC | CASSRGVGYTF
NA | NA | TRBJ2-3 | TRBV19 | TGTGCCAGTAGTATGAGCGTAACCACAGATACGCAGTATTTT | CASSMSVTTDTQYF
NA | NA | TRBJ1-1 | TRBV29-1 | TGCAGCGTCCTCACCCGGGACTCCCGAACCACTGAAGCTTTCTTT | CSVLTRDSRTTEAFF
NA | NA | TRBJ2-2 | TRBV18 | TGTGCCAGCTCACCACCCTCACCAGGGGTTACCGGGGAGCTGTTTTTT | CASSPPSPGVTGELFF
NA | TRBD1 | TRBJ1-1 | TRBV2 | TGTGCCAGCAGTCTCCGGGACAGGGGAACTGAAGCTTTCTTT | CASSLRDRGTEAFF
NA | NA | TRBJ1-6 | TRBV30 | TGTGCCTGGAGTGTACTGAGGCACAGAACAGGTTCACCCCTCCACTTT | CAWSVLRHRTGSPLHF
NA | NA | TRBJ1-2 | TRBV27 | TGTGCCAGCAGTTCCCGCGACAGCCCTAACTATGGCTACACCTTC | CASSSRDSPNYGYTF
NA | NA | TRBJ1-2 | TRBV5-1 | TGCGCCAGCAGCTCCCGACCAGGGGACTATGGCTACACCTTC | CASSSRPGDYGYTF
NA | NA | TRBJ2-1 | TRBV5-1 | TGCGCCAGCAGCTCACGACAGGACTCCTACAATGAGCAGTTCTTC | CASSSRQDSYNEQFF
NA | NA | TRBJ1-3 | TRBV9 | TGTGCCAGCAGCGCCGCGGGGACCATATATTTT | CASSAAGTIYF
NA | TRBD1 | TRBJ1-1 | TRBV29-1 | TGCAGCGTAATTCGGGACAGGGGTACTGAAGCTTTCTTT | CSVIRDRGTEAFF
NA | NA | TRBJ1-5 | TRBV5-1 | TGCGCCAGCGCCTATCAGGACAGCTTCAATCAGCCCCAGCATTTT | CASAYQDSFNQPQHF